Here is one T cell receptor beta chain with its context. The data derive from a study of blood T cell repertoires in COVID-19. Study context: PBMCs, B-cell-depleted T cells, or T cells were the source of the cDNA or gDNA that made up the material.

The method was immunoSEQ multiplex PCR; TCRdb's version includes in-frame clones alone and lacks a portion of them. The sample consists of about 87,000 clones, roughly nine tenths of them appearing once. V was clipped by 0 bases and J by 11 bases, with 13 bases between them. The CDR3 extends over 13 amino acids. The germline V gene has CDR1 LGHDT and CDR2 YNNKEL (reference sequence). This clonotype was sampled from a woman aged 80 or older with active COVID-19. The V and J genes are TRBV3-1 (or the pseudogene TRBV3-2) and TRBJ1-1; TRBD1 might be the D (5 bases). Sequenced material: peripheral blood. CDR3 DNA sequence: TGTGCCAGCAGCCAAGAAGCAGGGTTTAGGGCTTTCTTT. Its translation is CASSQEAGFRAFF.